The 32 T cell receptor beta chains in this list originate from one sample, sequenced in a study of PD-L1 blockade in urothelial cancer. TCRdb's copy holds only in-frame clones and misses some; the assay was immunoSEQ multiplex PCR. Of about 25,000 clones listed, about four fifths were seen once; the top ten hold approximately 1.5%. Time point denoted: peripheral blood 6 weeks after treatment start. The material was PBMCs, obtained around atezolizumab (anti-PD-L1) treatment. The receptor source for this set is a man between 65 and 85 years old with urothelial cancer.

V gene TRBV5-5 combines with J gene TRBJ2-1; the D gene is possibly TRBD2 (5 bases). Germline V CDR1 and CDR2: SGHKS, YYEKEE (reference sequence). V lost 0 bases to trimming and J lost 9 bases, with 7 bases between them. There are 12 residues in the CDR3. The CDR3 coding sequence is TGTGCCAGCAGCTTGGAGGCGGGTGAGCAGTTCTTC. Translated: CASSLEAGEQFF.

The J gene is TRBJ2-1, the V gene TRBV27, with 11 bases fitting TRBD2. Germline assignment: CDR1 MNHEY and CDR2 SMNVEV (reference sequence). The ends lost 8 bases at V and 8 bases at J; junction bases unmatched: 8. This CDR3 contains 14 residues. The CDR3 DNA reads as TGTGCCAGCGGGATAGCGGGAGGGCTCGATGAGCAGTTCTTC. Protein sequence: CASGIAGGLDEQFF.

The chain links TRBV7-2 to TRBJ1-2; D unclear. The length of the CDR3 is 13 residues. V was shortened by 1 base and J by 8 bases, with 11 bases between the two germline ends. The germline V gene encodes CDR1 SGHTA and CDR2 FQGNSA. CDR3 coding DNA: TGTGCCAGCAGCTTAGTAGCGCGCCGGGGCTACACCTTC. This gives the protein CASSLVARRGYTF.

V is TRBV25-1 and J is TRBJ1-3; no clear D gene. V lost 6 bases to trimming and J lost 4 bases, with 10 bases between them. The CDR3 sequence is 13 residues long. Germline CDR1 and CDR2: MGHDK and SYGVNS. In DNA, the CDR3 is TGTGCCAGCAGCGTGATGGAGGGAAACACCATATATTTT. It is translated as CASSVMEGNTIYF.

The chain carries TRBV7-3 and TRBJ2-2; 8 bases fit TRBD2. The CDR3 extends over 15 amino acids. Germline V CDR1 and CDR2: SGHTA, FQGTGA. With V trimmed by 3 bases and J by 3 bases, 3 bases remained unmatched. In DNA form, the CDR3 reads TGTGCCAGCAGCTTGGCGGGAGGAGACACCGGGGAGCTGTTTTTT. Encoded protein: CASSLAGGDTGELFF.

V gene TRBV5-8 combines with J gene TRBJ1-5; 10 positions match TRBD1. CDR1 SGHTS and CDR2 YDEGEE come from the germline V gene. Losses at the gene ends were 4 bases for V and 4 bases for J; bases not matched to a gene: 8. The CDR3 sequence is 16 residues long. The CDR3 DNA is TGTGCCAGCAGCCTAACCGGGACAGGGGTAAATCAGCCCCAGCATTTT. Protein sequence: CASSLTGTGVNQPQHF.

The CDR3 DNA sequence: TGTGCCAGCAGCTCGCCAAGGGGATATGAAGCTTTCTTT. Its protein is CASSSPRGYEAFF. The V and J genes are TRBV11-3 and TRBJ1-1; TRBD1 might be the D (5 bases). Trimming cost V 4 bases and J 7 bases, with 13 bases left between them. The CDR3 has 13 amino acids. Germline CDR1 and CDR2: SGHNT and YENEEA.

This clone was seen a few times. CDR3 DNA: TGTGCCATCAGCCCATTAGACAGGCGCTCTGGAAACACCATATATTTT. Amino acid sequence: CAISPLDRRSGNTIYF. The chain recombines TRBV10-3 with TRBJ1-3; D perhaps matches TRBD1 (6 bases). This CDR3 region has 16 residues. V was pared by 6 bases and J by 0 bases, with 15 bases between. The germline V gene encodes CDR1 ENHRY and CDR2 SYGVKD.

This clone was counted only a few times. The V gene is TRBV5-4, the J gene TRBJ1-3, with 8 bases aligning to TRBD1. The CDR3 is 16 amino acids. Unmatched junction bases numbered 8, after V lost 2 bases and J lost 4 bases. Looked up from germline, CDR1 is SGHNT and CDR2 is YYREEE (reference sequence). The CDR3 DNA follows: TGTGCCAGCAGCTTCGGACAGGGAAGACCCGGAAACACCATATATTTT. Translated, it gives CASSFGQGRPGNTIYF.

V usage is TRBV7-9 and J usage is TRBJ1-2; 8 bases fit TRBD1. Unmatched junction bases numbered 6, after V lost 4 bases and J lost 8 bases. CDR1 is SEHNR, CDR2 FQNEAQ, per germline (reference sequence). The CDR3 consists of 13 residues. CDR3: CASSSDRAGGYTF. The CDR3, as DNA: TGTGCCAGCAGCTCGGACAGGGCGGGCGGCTACACCTTC.

The genes are TRBV11-3 and TRBJ1-4; a weak D match, TRBD1 (6 bases). CDR1 is SGHNT and CDR2 is YENEEA in the germline V gene. V lost 0 bases, J lost 5 bases, and 13 bases lay in between. The CDR3 runs 16 residues. The CDR3 loop reads CASSLDPHRENEKLFF. CDR3 nucleotide sequence: TGTGCCAGCAGCTTAGACCCACACAGGGAGAATGAAAAACTGTTTTTT.

CDR3 sequence (DNA): TGTGCCAGCAGCCCCTCGGGCCAGGGGGGCAACGGCTACACCTTC. Translated: CASSPSGQGGNGYTF. V usage is TRBV7-9 and J usage is TRBJ1-2; the match to TRBD1 covers 7 bases. Germline lookup yields CDR1 SEHNR and CDR2 FQNEAQ (reference sequence). CDR3 length equals 15 residues. The junction had 14 bases not matched to a gene; V was cut back by 5 bases and J by 8 bases. Looking up the rest from reference TRBV7-9 and TRBJ1-2 gives the full variable domain: DTGVSQNPRHKITKRGQNVTFRCDPISEHNRLYWYRQTLGQGPEFLTYFQNEAQLEKSRLLSDRFSAERPKGSFSTLEIQRTEQGDSAMYLCASSPSGQGGNGYTFGSGTRLTVV.

The V gene is TRBV4-1, the J gene TRBJ2-7, with TRBD1 matching over 9 bases. The ends lost 2 bases at V and 5 bases at J; junction bases unmatched: 10. The germline CDR1 and CDR2 sequences are MGHRA and YSYEKL. The length of the CDR3 is 16 residues. The CDR3 loop is CASSQLWTGTGHEQYF. The CDR3, as DNA: TGCGCCAGCAGCCAACTATGGACCGGGACAGGGCACGAGCAGTACTTC.

CDR3 in amino acids: CASSEGLQAIRQYF. Written as DNA, the CDR3 is TGTGCCAGTAGTGAGGGACTCCAAGCAATCCGGCAGTACTTC. The chain carries TRBV19 and TRBJ2-7, with a tentative D call TRBD2 (6 bases). In germline, CDR1 is LNHDA, CDR2 SQIVND (reference sequence). This CDR3 comprises 14 residues. Between the trimmed V and J ends, which lost 5 bases and 9 bases, there was a span of 20 bases.

V usage is TRBV2 and J usage is TRBJ2-3; D perhaps matches TRBD2 (6 bases). The germline V gene encodes CDR1 SNHLY and CDR2 FYNNEI. The V and J ends lost 4 bases and 6 bases respectively, with 14 bases between them. The CDR3 spans 14 residues. CDR3 region: CASSVSGQVDTQYF. In DNA, the CDR3 is TGTGCCAGCAGTGTAAGCGGGCAAGTGGATACGCAGTATTTT.

The genes are TRBV5-5 and TRBJ2-7, with D maybe TRBD1 (5 bases). The CDR3 spans 13 residues. Germline values: CDR1 SGHKS, CDR2 YYEKEE (reference sequence). V gave up 3 bases and J gave up 7 bases, with 14 bases separating them. The DNA for the CDR3 is TGTGCCAGCAGCTGGATCGAGGCAGGGGAGCAGTACTTC. Residues: CASSWIEAGEQYF.

The chain carries TRBV27 and TRBJ2-1; the match to TRBD1 covers 9 bases. The CDR3 loop spans 14 amino acids. CDR1 MNHEY and CDR2 SMNVEV come from the germline V gene (reference sequence). With V trimmed by 5 bases and J by 8 bases, 7 bases remained unmatched. The CDR3 bases are TGTGCCAGCAGTAGGGACAGGGAGTTTGATGAGCAGTTCTTC. Translating gives CASSRDREFDEQFF.

The rearrangement links TRBV7-2 to TRBJ1-3; D not resolved. The CDR3 length is 16 residues. Trimming pared 5 bases from V and 3 bases from J, leaving 17 bases between. CDR1 is SGHTA and CDR2 is FQGNSA in the germline V gene. The CDR3 DNA reads TGTGCCAGCAGCCCATCCCCGGGGAGCGTTGGAAACACCATATATTTT. Translated: CASSPSPGSVGNTIYF.

This chain connects TRBV11-1 to TRBJ2-5, with 10 bases matching TRBD2. Germline-derived CDR1 and CDR2 are SGHAT and FQDESV (reference sequence). V lost 5 bases and J lost 7; bases outside the gene matches: 10. This CDR3 region has 15 residues. The CDR3 sequence: CASSPGTSEAGTQYF. The CDR3 coding sequence is TGTGCCAGCAGCCCCGGGACTAGCGAAGCAGGGACCCAGTACTTC.

The V and J genes are TRBV5-5 and TRBJ2-7, with a tentative D call TRBD1 (5 bases). V was clipped by 1 base and J by 6 bases, with 8 bases between them. Germline CDR1 SGHKS, CDR2 YYEKEE (reference sequence). The CDR3 spans 12 residues. For the CDR3, the DNA is TGTGCCAGCAGCTTGTGGGGCGCCGAGCAGTACTTC. Protein sequence: CASSLWGAEQYF.

The chain carries TRBV7-2 and TRBJ2-5; 10 bases agree with TRBD1. The CDR3 length is 15 residues. Germline CDR1 and CDR2: SGHTA and FQGNSA. V dropped 3 bases and J dropped 5; count of bases not matched to a gene: 6. The CDR3 is CASSFSPGQGETQYF. The CDR3 nucleotides are TGTGCCAGCAGCTTCTCGCCGGGACAGGGGGAGACCCAGTACTTC.

This clone is a singleton in its sample. The chain uses TRBV19 and TRBJ1-1, with 7 bases matching TRBD1. J gave up 4 bases and V 8 bases, and 7 bases lay outside the gene matches. The CDR3 sequence is 13 residues long. Germline values: CDR1 LNHDA, CDR2 SQIVND (reference sequence). CDR3 coding DNA: TGTGCCAGTCAGACAGGGCTCAGCACTGAAGCTTTCTTT. Translating it yields CASQTGLSTEAFF.

V gene TRBV18 combines with J gene TRBJ2-7; 9 bases are shared with TRBD1. V was pared by 0 bases and J by 4 bases, with 7 bases of the junction left unmatched. The CDR3 is 16 residues long. Germline lookup yields CDR1 KGHSH and CDR2 LQKENI. CDR3: CASSPPGTGTLYEQYF. The CDR3 DNA reads TGTGCCAGCTCACCACCCGGGACAGGGACCCTTTACGAGCAGTACTTC.

The gene calls are TRBV11-2 and TRBJ2-7; maybe TRBD2 (5 bases). Trimming took off 0 bases at V and 8 bases at J, with 11 bases between the two ends. Looked up from germline, CDR1 is SGHAT and CDR2 is FQNNGV. The CDR3 is 13 residues long. Here the CDR3 DNA reads TGTGCCAGCAGCTTAGATTTCCGGGGTCAGCAGTACTTC. Encoded protein: CASSLDFRGQQYF.

The chain recombines TRBV18 with TRBJ2-2, with TRBD1 matching 7 bases. There are 15 residues in the CDR3. The germline gives CDR1 KGHSH, CDR2 LQKENI. V shed 6 bases and J 2 bases; nucleotides not matched to a gene: 6. CDR3 nucleotides: TGTGCCAGCTCTCCGGGACAGCCCAACACCGGGGAGCTGTTTTTT. Protein sequence: CASSPGQPNTGELFF.

V usage is TRBV7-2 and J usage is TRBJ2-7, with 8 bases matching TRBD2. Trimming at V came to 1 base and at J to 0 bases, leaving 2 bases not matched to a gene. The CDR3 length is 15 residues. Per germline, CDR1 SGHTA and CDR2 FQGNSA. In nucleotides, the CDR3 is TGTGCCAGCAGCTTAGGAGCGGGAGACTCCTACGAGCAGTACTTC. Residues: CASSLGAGDSYEQYF.

The rearrangement links TRBV4-1 to TRBJ1-3, with D perhaps matching TRBD1 (6 bases). This CDR3 has 14 amino acids. Per germline, CDR1 MGHRA and CDR2 YSYEKL. Trimming stripped 5 bases from V and 0 bases from J, with 8 bases between. The DNA of the CDR3 is TGCGCCAGCAGCTCAGGGGTCTCTGGAAACACCATATATTTT. Protein: CASSSGVSGNTIYF.

A few counts support this clone. The chain uses TRBV2 and TRBJ2-7; D might be TRBD1 (5 bases). The CDR3 covers 12 residues. V lost 6 bases to trimming and J lost 4 bases, with 10 bases between them. Looked up from germline, CDR1 is SNHLY and CDR2 is FYNNEI. In DNA form, the CDR3 reads TGTGCCAGCAGAATACAGGTTTACGAGCAGTACTTC. This gives the protein CASRIQVYEQYF.

This chain joins TRBV6-5 and TRBJ1-5, with a weak D call TRBD1 (6 bases). V lost 6 bases and J lost 3, with 15 bases in between. This CDR3 region has 15 residues. Germline CDR1 MNHEY, CDR2 SVGAGI. The CDR3 coding sequence is TGTGCCAGCAGCCACTCCGGGACAACCAATCAGCCCCAGCATTTT. Protein product: CASSHSGTTNQPQHF.

This clone is a singleton in its sample. The chain is built from TRBV9 and TRBJ2-2; 7 bases align to TRBD1. Germline-derived CDR1 and CDR2 are SGDLS and YYNGEE. V trimming: 4 bases; J trimming: 3 bases; junction bases outside the gene matches: 6. The CDR3 consists of 15 residues. The CDR3 loop is CASSPRTGYTGELFF. In DNA form, the CDR3 reads TGTGCCAGCAGCCCCCGGACAGGATACACCGGGGAGCTGTTTTTT.

The V and J genes are TRBV6-6 and TRBJ2-3; D might be TRBD1 (5 bases). V lost 2 bases, J lost 2 bases, and 11 bases lay in between. The CDR3 consists of 15 residues. From germline, CDR1 is MNHNY and CDR2 SVGAGI (reference sequence). The CDR3 DNA reads TGTGCCAGCAGTTACCCTACAGGATCCACAGATACGCAGTATTTT. This sequence encodes CASSYPTGSTDTQYF.

There are a few counts of this clone. V gene TRBV6-5 combines with J gene TRBJ2-1, with D perhaps matching TRBD2 (6 bases). V lost 6 bases, J lost 4 bases, and 16 bases lay in between. CDR1 and CDR2 (germline): MNHEY, SVGAGI. The CDR3 extends over 15 amino acids. The CDR3: CASSPQRRAYNEQFF. The CDR3 nucleotides read TGTGCCAGCAGCCCCCAAAGGAGGGCTTACAATGAGCAGTTCTTC.